This TCR beta chain derives from a study of blood T cell repertoires in COVID-19. Study context: PBMCs, B-cell-depleted T cells, or T cells provided the cDNA or gDNA that made up the material.

This clone has only one observation. Clones were sequenced by immunoSEQ multiplex PCR, and TCRdb holds only the in-frame ones, with some missing. This sample has roughly 50,000 clones, with 65% to 80% found just once. V was shortened by 5 bases and J by 8 bases, with 13 bases between the two germline ends. This CDR3 comprises 14 residues. CDR1 SGHVS and CDR2 FQNEAQ come from the germline V gene. The TCR was taken from a human donor with active or convalescent COVID-19. The donor label of this sample is uncertain. The J gene is TRBJ1-6, the V gene TRBV7-8; D call uncertain. The sample consisted of peripheral blood. CDR3 nucleotides: TGTGCCAGCAGCGCTCCACGCCGGGATTCACCCCTCCACTTT. Translating gives CASSAPRRDSPLHF. Combining the CDR3 with reference TRBV7-8 and TRBJ1-6 gives the whole variable domain GAGVSQSPRYKVAKRGQDVALRCDPISGHVSLFWYQQALGQGPEFLTYFQNEAQLDKSGLPSDRFFAERPEGSVSTLKIQRTQQEDSAVYLCASSAPRRDSPLHFGNGTRLTVT.